The clone carrying this TCR beta chain was seen a handful of times. Time point described: newly diagnosed GD, antithyroid drugs for less than 3 months. Scientists built the TCR library using RNA that was extracted from PBMCs. The sample originates from a study of regulatory T cells in long-lasting Graves disease. Sequencing libraries for TCR beta were prepared with iRepertoire HTBI primers and Arm-PCR of CDR3 regions. Via MiXCR, TCRdb re-called the multiplex PCR reads, giving one row per CDR3 protein. The data show a few hundred thousand distinct CDR3 sequences, 16% seen once. Germline CDR1 is LNHDA and CDR2 is SQIVND (reference sequence). The CDR3 is 16 amino acids. Trimming took 5 bases from V and 2 from J, leaving 18 bases between them. The same sample was also studied in work on T cells in Graves' hyperthyroidism and ophthalmopathy.

This chain connects TRBV19 to TRBJ2-5; D ambiguous. Sequencing was performed on peripheral blood mononuclear cells (PBMCs), taken at new diagnosis, from a patient treated with antithyroid drugs. This clonotype was sampled from a woman under 30 with Graves disease. The CDR3 DNA reads as TGTGCCAGTAGTCCCGAAGGAGTAGGCGGTCAAGAGACCCAGTACTTC. This gives the protein CASSPEGVGGQETQYF.